The rows below give T cell receptor beta chains drawn from one sample of a study of T cell clonotyping in hematopoietic cell transplantation. Here immunoSEQ multiplex PCR was the method, and the copy in TCRdb shows in-frame clones only, minus some. The table has approximately 11,000 clones, approximately 49% seen once. The input for sequencing was PBMCs, taken 30 days after allogeneic stem cell transplant. These receptors were obtained from a male patient aged 45-60 years who had an allogeneic stem cell transplant from an unrelated donor, so the T cells may come from the graft donor. Some clones in this sample may be carry-over from other donors' samples. The CDR3 runs from the conserved cysteine through the conserved F or W. A D gene is named only where the DNA matches it firmly. Not every row has a clone size; where given, it reads once, few, many or a size class.

clone size	CDR3 length	V gene	J gene	D gene	CDR3 protein	CDR3 DNA
few	14	TRBV29-1	TRBJ2-2	TRBD2	CSVVAGAGTGELFF	TGCAGCGTTGTAGCGGGGGCCGGCACCGGGGAGCTGTTTTTT
-	12	TRBV30	TRBJ1-2	-	CAWSALRGGYTF	TGTGCCTGGAGTGCCCTTAGGGGCGGCTACACCTTC
-	12	TRBV5-6	TRBJ2-7	-	CASSLSSAEQYF	TGTGCCAGCAGCTTGTCCTCTGCCGAGCAGTACTTC
few	12	TRBV28	TRBJ1-2	-	CASDERNYGYTF	TGTGCCAGCGACGAGCGGAACTATGGCTACACCTTC
-	13	TRBV5-6	TRBJ2-5	TRBD1	CASSLWTGETQYF	TGTGCCAGCAGCCTCTGGACAGGGGAGACCCAGTACTTC
-	16	TRBV7-2	TRBJ2-7	TRBD2	CASSLWTSGSIYEQYF	TGTGCCAGCAGCTTATGGACTAGCGGGAGTATCTACGAGCAGTACTTC
-	15	TRBV7-2	TRBJ2-5	TRBD2	CASSLGLAGGETQYF	TGTGCCAGCAGCTTGGGGCTAGCGGGAGGGGAGACCCAGTACTTC
-	16	TRBV4-2	TRBJ1-1	TRBD1	CASSPLGSGGGTEAFF	TGTGCCAGCAGCCCCTTAGGGTCAGGGGGAGGGACTGAAGCTTTCTTT
few	14	TRBV19	TRBJ2-7	TRBD1	CASGHRGGWEEQYF	TGTGCCAGTGGGCACCGAGGGGGCTGGGAAGAGCAGTACTTC
few	14	TRBV4-3	TRBJ2-2	-	CASSQEIRTGELFF	TGCGCCAGCAGCCAAGAAATCCGGACCGGGGAGCTGTTTTTT
few	15	TRBV2	TRBJ2-1	TRBD2	CASHRSSGGQGEQFF	TGTGCCAGCCACAGGTCTAGCGGGGGGCAGGGTGAGCAGTTCTTC
-	18	TRBV4-1	TRBJ1-2	-	CASSGRMGATGPHYGYTF	TGCGCCAGCAGCGGCCGAATGGGGGCGACAGGACCTCACTATGGCTACACCTTC
few	12	TRBV27	TRBJ2-7	-	CASSSVGYEQYF	TGTGCCAGCAGTTCGGTAGGGTACGAGCAGTACTTC
few	16	TRBV10-3	TRBJ2-1	TRBD2	CAISEAGTSEYNEQFF	TGTGCCATCAGTGAGGCCGGGACTAGCGAATACAATGAGCAGTTCTTC